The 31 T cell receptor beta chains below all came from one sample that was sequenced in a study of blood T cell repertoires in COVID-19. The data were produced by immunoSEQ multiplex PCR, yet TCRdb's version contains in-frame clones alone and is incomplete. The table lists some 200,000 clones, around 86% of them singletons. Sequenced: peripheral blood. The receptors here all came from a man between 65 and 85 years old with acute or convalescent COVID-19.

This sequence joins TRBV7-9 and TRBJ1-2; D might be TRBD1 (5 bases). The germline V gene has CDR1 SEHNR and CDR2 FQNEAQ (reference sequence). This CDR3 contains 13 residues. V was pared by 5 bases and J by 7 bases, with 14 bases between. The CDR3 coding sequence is TGTGCCAGCAGCCGCGGGGGGGAGGTTGGCTACACCTTC. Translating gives CASSRGGEVGYTF.

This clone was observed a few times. CDR3 amino acids: CSVVSVHDYGYTF. For the CDR3, the DNA is TGCAGCGTTGTATCAGTCCACGACTATGGCTACACCTTC. The rearrangement links TRBV29-1 to TRBJ1-2; no reliable D call. The CDR3 runs to 13 residues. Germline-derived CDR1 and CDR2 are SQVTM and ANQGSEA. The V gene lost 4 bases and the J gene lost 3 bases, with 12 bases spanning the gap.

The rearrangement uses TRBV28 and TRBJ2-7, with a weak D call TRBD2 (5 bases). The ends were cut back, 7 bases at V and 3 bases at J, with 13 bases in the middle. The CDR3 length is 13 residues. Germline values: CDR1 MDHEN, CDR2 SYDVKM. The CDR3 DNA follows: TGTGCCAGCACCCCGGGTGGGAGCTACGAGCAGTACTTC. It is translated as CASTPGGSYEQYF. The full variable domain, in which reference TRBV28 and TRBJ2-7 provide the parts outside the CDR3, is DVKVTQSSRYLVKRTGEKVFLECVQDMDHENMFWYRQDPGLGLRLIYFSYDVKMKEKGDIPEGYSVSREKKERFSLILESASTNQTSMYLCASTPGGSYEQYFGPGTRLTVT.

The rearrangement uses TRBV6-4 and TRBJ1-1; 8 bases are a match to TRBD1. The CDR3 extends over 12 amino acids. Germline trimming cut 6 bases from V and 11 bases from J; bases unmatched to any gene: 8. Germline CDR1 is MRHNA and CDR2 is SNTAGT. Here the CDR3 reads CASSGDRRLAFF. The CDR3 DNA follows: TGTGCCAGCAGCGGGGACAGGCGTCTGGCTTTCTTT.

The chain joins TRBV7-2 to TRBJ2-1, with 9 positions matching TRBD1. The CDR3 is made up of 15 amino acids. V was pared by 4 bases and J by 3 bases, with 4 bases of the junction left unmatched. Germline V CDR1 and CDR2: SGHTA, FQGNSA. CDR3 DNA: TGTGCCAGCAGCTGGGGACAGGGAGGCTACAATGAGCAGTTCTTC. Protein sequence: CASSWGQGGYNEQFF.

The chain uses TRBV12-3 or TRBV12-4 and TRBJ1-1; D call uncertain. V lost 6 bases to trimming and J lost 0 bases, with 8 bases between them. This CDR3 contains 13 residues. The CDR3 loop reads CASRESMNTEAFF. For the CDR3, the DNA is TGTGCCAGCAGAGAGTCCATGAACACTGAAGCTTTCTTT.

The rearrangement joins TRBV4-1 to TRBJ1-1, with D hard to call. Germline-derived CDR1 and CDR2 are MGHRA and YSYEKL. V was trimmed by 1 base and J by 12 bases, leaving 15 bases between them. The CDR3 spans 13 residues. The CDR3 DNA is TGCGCCAGCAGCCAAGTCCGCGGGAGCGGGCCTTTCTTT. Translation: CASSQVRGSGPFF.

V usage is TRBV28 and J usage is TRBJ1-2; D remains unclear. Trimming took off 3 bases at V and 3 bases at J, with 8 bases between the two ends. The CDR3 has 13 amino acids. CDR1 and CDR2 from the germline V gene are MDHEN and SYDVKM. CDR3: CASSLGRDYGYTF. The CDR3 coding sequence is TGTGCCAGCAGTTTGGGCAGAGACTATGGCTACACCTTC.

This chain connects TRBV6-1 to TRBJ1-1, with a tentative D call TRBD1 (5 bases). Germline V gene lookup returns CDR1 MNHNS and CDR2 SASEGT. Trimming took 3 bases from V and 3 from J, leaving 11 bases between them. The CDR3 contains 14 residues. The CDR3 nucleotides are TGTGCCAGCAGTGACGTCGGGGGTTACACTGAAGCTTTCTTT. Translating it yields CASSDVGGYTEAFF.

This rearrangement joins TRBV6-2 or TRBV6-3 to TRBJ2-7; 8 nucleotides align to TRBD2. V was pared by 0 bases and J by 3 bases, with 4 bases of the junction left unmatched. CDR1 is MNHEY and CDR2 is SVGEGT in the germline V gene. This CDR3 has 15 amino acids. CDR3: CASSYSPGGGYEQYF. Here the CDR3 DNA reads TGTGCCAGCAGTTACTCCCCGGGAGGGGGCTACGAGCAGTACTTC.

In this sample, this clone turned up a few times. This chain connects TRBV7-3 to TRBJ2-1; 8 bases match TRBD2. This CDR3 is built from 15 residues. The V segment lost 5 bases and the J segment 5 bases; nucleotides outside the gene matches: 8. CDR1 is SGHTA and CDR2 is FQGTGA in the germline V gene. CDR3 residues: CASSPTGLDDNEQFF. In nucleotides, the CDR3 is TGTGCCAGCAGCCCCACGGGACTAGATGACAATGAGCAGTTCTTC.

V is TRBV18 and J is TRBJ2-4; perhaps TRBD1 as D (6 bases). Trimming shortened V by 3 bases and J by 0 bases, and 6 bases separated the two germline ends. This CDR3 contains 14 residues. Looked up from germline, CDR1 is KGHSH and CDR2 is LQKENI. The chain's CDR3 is CASSPDRAKNIQYF. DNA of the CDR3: TGTGCCAGCTCACCGGACAGAGCCAAAAACATTCAGTACTTC. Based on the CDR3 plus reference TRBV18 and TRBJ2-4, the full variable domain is NAGVMQNPRHLVRRRGQEARLRCSPMKGHSHVYWYRQLPEEGLKFMVYLQKENIIDESGMPKERFSAEFPKEGPSILRIQQVVRGDSAAYFCASSPDRAKNIQYFGAGTRLSVL.

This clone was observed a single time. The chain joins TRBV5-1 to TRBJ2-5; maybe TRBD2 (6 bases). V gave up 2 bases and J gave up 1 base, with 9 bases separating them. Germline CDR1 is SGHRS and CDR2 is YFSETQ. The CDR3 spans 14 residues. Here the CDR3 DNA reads TGCGCCAGCAGCTTCCGGGACTCCCAAGAGACCCAGTACTTC. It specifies CASSFRDSQETQYF.

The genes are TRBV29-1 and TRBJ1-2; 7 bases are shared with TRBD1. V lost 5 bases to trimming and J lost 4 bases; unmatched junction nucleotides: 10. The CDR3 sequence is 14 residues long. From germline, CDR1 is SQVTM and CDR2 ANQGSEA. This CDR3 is CSVSRLGGFYGYTF. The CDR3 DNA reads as TGCAGCGTTTCCAGGTTAGGGGGCTTCTATGGCTACACCTTC.

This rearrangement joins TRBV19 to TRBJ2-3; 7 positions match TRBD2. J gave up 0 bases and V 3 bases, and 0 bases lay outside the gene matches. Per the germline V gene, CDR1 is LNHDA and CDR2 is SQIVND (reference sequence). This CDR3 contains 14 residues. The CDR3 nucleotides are TGTGCCAGTAGTATGGGGGGGAGCACAGATACGCAGTATTTT. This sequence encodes CASSMGGSTDTQYF.

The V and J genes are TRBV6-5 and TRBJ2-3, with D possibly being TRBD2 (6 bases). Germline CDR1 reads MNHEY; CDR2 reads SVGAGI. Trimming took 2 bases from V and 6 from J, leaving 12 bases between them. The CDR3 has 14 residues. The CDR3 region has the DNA TGTGCCAGCAGTTACAGAGGGAGCGGGGATACGCAGTATTTT. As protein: CASSYRGSGDTQYF.

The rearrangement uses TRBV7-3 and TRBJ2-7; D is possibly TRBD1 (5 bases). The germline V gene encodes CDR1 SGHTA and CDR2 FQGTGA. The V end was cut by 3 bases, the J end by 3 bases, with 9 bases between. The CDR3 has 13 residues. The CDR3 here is CASSFGHRYEQYF. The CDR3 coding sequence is TGTGCCAGCAGCTTCGGACACCGCTACGAGCAGTACTTC.

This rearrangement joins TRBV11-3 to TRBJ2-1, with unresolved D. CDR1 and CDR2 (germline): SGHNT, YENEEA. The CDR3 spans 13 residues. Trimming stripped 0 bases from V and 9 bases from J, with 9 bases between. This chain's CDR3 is CASSLDTVREQFF. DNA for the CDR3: TGTGCCAGCAGCTTAGATACGGTCCGTGAGCAGTTCTTC.

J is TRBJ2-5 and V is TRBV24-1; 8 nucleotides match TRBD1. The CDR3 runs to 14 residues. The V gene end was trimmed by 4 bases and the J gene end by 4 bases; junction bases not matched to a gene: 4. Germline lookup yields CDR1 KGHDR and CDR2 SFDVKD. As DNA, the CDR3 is TGTGCCACCAGTGACCCAGGGGGCGGAGAGACCCAGTACTTC. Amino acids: CATSDPGGGETQYF.

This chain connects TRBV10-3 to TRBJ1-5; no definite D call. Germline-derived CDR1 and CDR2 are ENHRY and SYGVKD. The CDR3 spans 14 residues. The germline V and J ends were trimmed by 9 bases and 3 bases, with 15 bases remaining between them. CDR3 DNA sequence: TGTGCCATAGGATCCGCAGGAAACAATCAGCCCCAGCATTTT. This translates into CAIGSAGNNQPQHF.

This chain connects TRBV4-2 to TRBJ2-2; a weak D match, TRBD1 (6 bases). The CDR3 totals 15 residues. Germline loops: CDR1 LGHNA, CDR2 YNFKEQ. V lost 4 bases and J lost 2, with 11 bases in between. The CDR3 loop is CASSPRTDNTGELFF. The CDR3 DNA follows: TGTGCCAGCAGCCCCCGGACAGATAACACCGGGGAGCTGTTTTTT.

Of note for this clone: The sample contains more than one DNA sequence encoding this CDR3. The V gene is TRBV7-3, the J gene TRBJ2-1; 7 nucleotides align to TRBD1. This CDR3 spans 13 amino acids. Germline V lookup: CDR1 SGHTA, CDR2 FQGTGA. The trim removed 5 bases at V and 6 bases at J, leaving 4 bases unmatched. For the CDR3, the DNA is TGTGCCAGCAGCCTCGGGACAGTCAATGAGCAGTTCTTC. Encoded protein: CASSLGTVNEQFF. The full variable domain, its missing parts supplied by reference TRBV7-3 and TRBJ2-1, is GAGVSQTPSNKVTEKGKYVELRCDPISGHTALYWYRQSLGQGPEFLIYFQGTGAADDSGLPNDRFFAVRPEGSVSTLKIQRTERGDSAVYLCASSLGTVNEQFFGPGTRLTVL.

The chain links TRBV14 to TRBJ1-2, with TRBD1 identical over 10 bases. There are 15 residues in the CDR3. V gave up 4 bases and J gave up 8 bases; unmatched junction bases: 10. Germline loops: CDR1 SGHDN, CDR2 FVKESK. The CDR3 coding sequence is TGTGCCAGCAGCCGCATTCCCGGGACAGGGGTCGGCTACACCTTC. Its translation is CASSRIPGTGVGYTF.

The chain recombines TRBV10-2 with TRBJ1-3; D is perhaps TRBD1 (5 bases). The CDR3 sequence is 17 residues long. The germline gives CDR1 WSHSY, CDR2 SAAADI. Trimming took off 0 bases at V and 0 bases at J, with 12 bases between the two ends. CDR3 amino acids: CASSESGGILSGNTIYF. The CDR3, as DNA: TGCGCCAGCAGTGAGTCGGGGGGGATCCTCTCTGGAAACACCATATATTTT.

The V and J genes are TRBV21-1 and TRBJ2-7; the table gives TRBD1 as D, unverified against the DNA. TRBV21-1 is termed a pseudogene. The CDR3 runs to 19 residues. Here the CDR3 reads CASSKALTWSGQSSYEQYF. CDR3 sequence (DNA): TGTGCCAGCAGCAAAGCGTTAACTTGGTCGGGACAGAGCTCCTACGAGCAGTACTTC.

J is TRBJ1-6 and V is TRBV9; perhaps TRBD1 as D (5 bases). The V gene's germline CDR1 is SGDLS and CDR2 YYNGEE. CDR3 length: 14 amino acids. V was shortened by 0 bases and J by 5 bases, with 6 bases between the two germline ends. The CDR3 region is CASSVEGNNSPLHF. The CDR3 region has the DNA TGTGCCAGCAGCGTAGAGGGGAATAATTCACCCCTCCACTTT.

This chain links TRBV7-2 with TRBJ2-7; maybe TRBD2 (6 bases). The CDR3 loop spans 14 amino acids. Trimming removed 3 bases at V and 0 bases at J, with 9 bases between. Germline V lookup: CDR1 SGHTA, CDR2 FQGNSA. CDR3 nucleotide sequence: TGTGCCAGCAGCTTGGCGGGGTCCTCCTACGAGCAGTACTTC. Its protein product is CASSLAGSSYEQYF.

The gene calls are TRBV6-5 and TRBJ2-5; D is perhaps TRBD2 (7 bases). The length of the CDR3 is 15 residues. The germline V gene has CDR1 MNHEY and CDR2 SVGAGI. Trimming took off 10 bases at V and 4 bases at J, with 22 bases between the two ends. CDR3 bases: TGTGCCATTAGCTTGGGGGGGGCGTCGGGAGAGACCCAGTACTTC. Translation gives CAISLGGASGETQYF.

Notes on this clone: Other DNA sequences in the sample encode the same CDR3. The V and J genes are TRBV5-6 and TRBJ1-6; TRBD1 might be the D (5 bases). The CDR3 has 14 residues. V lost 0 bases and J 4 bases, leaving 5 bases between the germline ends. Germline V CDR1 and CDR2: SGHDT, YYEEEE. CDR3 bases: TGTGCCAGCAGCTTGGACAGGTATAATTCACCCCTCCACTTT. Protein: CASSLDRYNSPLHF.

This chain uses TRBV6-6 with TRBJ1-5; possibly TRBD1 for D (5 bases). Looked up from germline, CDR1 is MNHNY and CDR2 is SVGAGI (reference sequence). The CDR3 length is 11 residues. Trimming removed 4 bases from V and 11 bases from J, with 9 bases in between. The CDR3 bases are TGTGCCAGCAGTTCCGCGGGGGCCCAGCATTTT. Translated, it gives CASSSAGAQHF.

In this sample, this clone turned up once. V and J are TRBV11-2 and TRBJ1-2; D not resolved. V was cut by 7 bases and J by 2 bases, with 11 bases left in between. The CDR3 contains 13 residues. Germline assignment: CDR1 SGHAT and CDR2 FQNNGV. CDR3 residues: CASTPRGNYGYTF. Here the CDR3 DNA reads TGTGCCAGCACCCCTCGGGGAAACTATGGCTACACCTTC.